Listed here are 8 T cell receptor beta chains from one sample, sequenced in a study of identical twins' blood T cells. Via MiXCR, TCRdb re-called the 5' RACE reads, giving one row per CDR3 protein. The sample has hundreds of thousands of distinct CDR3 sequences; over 25% are singletons. The sample taken for sequencing was PBMCs. All receptors come from a woman aged 18-49 years in good health.

The chain joins TRBV7-2 to TRBJ1-1; no firm D call. CDR3 length: 13 amino acids. The V end was cut by 2 bases, the J end by 8 bases, with 12 bases between. Germline V gene data show CDR1 as SGHTA and CDR2 as FQGNSA. The CDR3 spells CASSLQVLGEAFF. The CDR3 DNA reads as TGTGCCAGCAGCTTACAGGTTCTCGGGGAAGCTTTCTTT.

This clonotype was seen more than once but under ten times. This sequence joins TRBV4-3 and TRBJ2-2, with D hard to call. Trimming cost V 1 base and J 8 bases, with 14 bases left between them. CDR1 and CDR2 (germline): LGHNA, YSLEER. This CDR3 contains 15 residues. The CDR3, as DNA: TGCGCCAGCAGCCAAGGTTATAGATTGGTTGGGGAGCTGTTTTTT. It yields the protein CASSQGYRLVGELFF.

The chain recombines TRBV12-5 with TRBJ2-1; 7 bases match TRBD2. V lost 5 bases, J lost 4 bases, and 14 bases stayed unmatched. This CDR3 region has 17 residues. Germline CDR1 LGHNT, CDR2 FRNRAP. CDR3 in amino acids: CASGPWGGSPLYNEQFF. The CDR3 coding sequence is TGTGCTAGTGGTCCTTGGGGCGGGAGTCCCCTATACAATGAGCAGTTCTTC. The variable domain in full, completed from reference TRBV12-5 and TRBJ2-1, reads DARVTQTPRHKVTEMGQEVTMRCQPILGHNTVFWYRQTMMQGLELLAYFRNRAPLDDSGMPKDRFSAEMPDATLATLKIQPSEPRDSAVYFCASGPWGGSPLYNEQFFGPGTRLTVL.

This clonotype was detected a few times. The chain is built from TRBV20-1 and TRBJ1-1; tentative D call: TRBD1 (5 bases). The germline V gene has CDR1 DFQATT and CDR2 SNEGSKA (reference sequence). The length of the CDR3 is 14 residues. V lost 3 bases to trimming and J lost 4 bases, with 15 bases between them. The CDR3 DNA follows: TGCAGTGCTAGGGGCCTTGGGGGAACCACTGAAGCTTTCTTT. Residues: CSARGLGGTTEAFF.

This clonotype was seen only a few times. V is TRBV19 and J is TRBJ1-5; possible D gene TRBD1, 5 bases. CDR3 length: 14 residues. CDR1 and CDR2 (germline): LNHDA, SQIVND (reference sequence). Trimming removed 3 bases from V and 6 bases from J, with 12 bases in between. The CDR3: CASSIPGYSQPQHF. In DNA form, the CDR3 reads TGTGCCAGTAGTATCCCAGGGTACAGTCAGCCCCAGCATTTT.

In this sample, this clonotype turned up a few times. The chain is built from TRBV6-2 or TRBV6-3 and TRBJ1-1; TRBD1 matches 9 bases. In germline, CDR1 is MNHEY, CDR2 SVGEGT. The CDR3 extends over 16 amino acids. Trimming cost V 3 bases and J 5 bases; bases outside gene matches: 10. The chain's CDR3 is CASSYGTGRGGTEAFF. In DNA form, the CDR3 reads TGTGCCAGCAGTTATGGGACAGGGCGGGGAGGAACTGAAGCTTTCTTT.

The V and J genes are TRBV11-2 and TRBJ1-5; TRBD1 is a possible D gene (5 bases). Between the trimmed V and J ends, which lost 2 bases and 9 bases, there was a span of 5 bases. The CDR3 is 11 residues long. The V gene's germline CDR1 is SGHAT and CDR2 FQNNGV. The CDR3 region is CASSLTGPQHF. In DNA, the CDR3 is TGTGCCAGCAGCTTAACAGGGCCCCAGCATTTT. Full variable domain (remainder filled in from reference TRBV11-2 and TRBJ1-5): EAGVAQSPRYKIIEKRQSVAFWCNPISGHATLYWYQQILGQGPKLLIQFQNNGVVDDSQLPKDRFSAERLKGVDSTLKIQPAKLEDSAVYLCASSLTGPQHFGDGTRLSIL.

This chain connects TRBV19 to TRBJ2-7, with 9 bases that match TRBD2. The CDR3 has 15 residues. V lost 1 base, J lost 3 bases, and 4 bases stayed unmatched. Germline CDR1 is LNHDA and CDR2 is SQIVND (reference sequence). The CDR3 DNA sequence: TGTGCCAGTAGTATAGTGTCTAGCGGGAACTACGAGCAGTACTTC. This sequence encodes CASSIVSSGNYEQYF.